This T cell receptor beta chain derives from a study of identical twins. As regards this clonotype: Its cognate antigen is unknown.

TCRdb independently ran MiXCR on the 5' RACE reads; one entry per CDR3 protein. The sample carries approximately 500,000 distinct CDR3 sequences, 20% to 25% recorded once. Between the trimmed V and J ends, which lost 1 base and 7 bases, there was a span of 4 bases. CDR1 and CDR2 (germline): LNHNV, YYDKDF (reference sequence). CDR3 length: 12 amino acids. Study observations and caveats: Among beta out-of-frame sequences, excess sharing between twins appeared weaker.

These data are also associated with another study on T cells expressing NK-cell markers. That work states: The study sequenced eight donors, seven HCMV-seropositive and one seronegative. Of the CD8+ T cell pool in more than 5 donors, roughly 1.0-8% was accounted for by dominant NKG2C+ clonotypes.

This receptor was taken from a woman under 30 in good health. The sequencing input was CD4+ T cells sorted from blood. V gene TRBV15 combines with J gene TRBJ2-2; D not certain. The CDR3 sequence is CATSRAGGELFF. In DNA form, the CDR3 reads TGTGCCACCAGCAGAGCGGGCGGGGAGCTGTTTTTT.